This T cell receptor (beta chain) was found in a study of shared clonotypes between healthy human individuals. About this clone itself: Other nucleotide sequences from this sample produce the same CDR3.

Clones were read by immunoSEQ multiplex PCR, and TCRdb kept only the in-frame ones, dropping some. The data contain about 2.3 million clones, approximately 95% of them singletons. Sequenced input: naive CD4+ T cells from PBMCs. Subset described: CD45RA+ positively selected. This TCR was sampled from a man between 18 and 35 years old in good health. Some clones in this sample may be carry-over from other donors' samples.

CDR3 loop: CASSGGGETQYF. Here the CDR3 DNA reads TGTGCCAGCAGTGGGGGGGGAGAGACCCAGTACTTC. The rearrangement links TRBV2 to TRBJ2-5, with 7 bases lining up with TRBD2. The V gene's germline CDR1 is SNHLY and CDR2 FYNNEI. The CDR3 sequence is 12 residues long. V shed 4 bases, J shed 4 bases, and the junction held 0 bases outside the gene matches.